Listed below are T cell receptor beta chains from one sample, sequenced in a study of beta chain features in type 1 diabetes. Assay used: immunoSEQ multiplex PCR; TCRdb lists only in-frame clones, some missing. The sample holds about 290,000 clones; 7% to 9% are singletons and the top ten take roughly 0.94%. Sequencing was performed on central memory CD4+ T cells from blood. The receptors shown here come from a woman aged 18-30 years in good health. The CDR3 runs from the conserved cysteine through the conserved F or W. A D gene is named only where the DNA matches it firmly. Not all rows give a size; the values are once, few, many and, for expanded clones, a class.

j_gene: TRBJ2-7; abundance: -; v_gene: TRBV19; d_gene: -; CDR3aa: CASSKGTYEQYF; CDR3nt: TGTGCCAGTAGTAAGGGCACATACGAGCAGTACTTC
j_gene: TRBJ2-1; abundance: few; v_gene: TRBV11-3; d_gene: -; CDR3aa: CASSLPATNEQFF; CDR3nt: TGTGCCAGCAGCTTACCGGCTACCAATGAGCAGTTCTTC
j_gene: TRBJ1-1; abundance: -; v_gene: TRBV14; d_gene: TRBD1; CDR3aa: CASSPNRGSTAFF; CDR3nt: TGTGCCAGCAGCCCTAACAGGGGAAGCACAGCTTTCTTT
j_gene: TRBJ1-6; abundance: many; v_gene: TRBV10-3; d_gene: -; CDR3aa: CAISQQISSYNSPLHF; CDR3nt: TGTGCCATCAGTCAACAGATTAGCTCCTATAATTCACCCCTCCACTTT
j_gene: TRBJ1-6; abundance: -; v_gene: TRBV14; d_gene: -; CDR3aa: CASSQAGFNSPLHF; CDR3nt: TGTGCCAGCAGCCAAGCGGGGTTCAATTCACCCCTCCACTTT
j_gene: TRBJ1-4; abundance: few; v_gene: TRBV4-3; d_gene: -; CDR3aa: CASKPRVTTNEKLFF; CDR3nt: TGCGCCAGCAAACCCCGGGTCACAACTAATGAAAAACTGTTTTTT
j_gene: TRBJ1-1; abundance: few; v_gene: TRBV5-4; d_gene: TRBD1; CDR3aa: CASSLATGGDGNTEAFF; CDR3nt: TGTGCCAGCAGCTTGGCAACAGGGGGCGACGGGAACACTGAAGCTTTCTTT
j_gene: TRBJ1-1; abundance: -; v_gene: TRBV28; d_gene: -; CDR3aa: CASSLAVFRVPNTEAFF; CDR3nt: TGTGCCAGCAGTTTAGCGGTTTTTAGGGTGCCGAACACTGAAGCTTTCTTT
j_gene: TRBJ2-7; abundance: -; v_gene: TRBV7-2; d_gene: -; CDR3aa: CASSLMAYEQYF; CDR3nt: TGTGCCAGCAGCTTAATGGCCTACGAGCAGTACTTC
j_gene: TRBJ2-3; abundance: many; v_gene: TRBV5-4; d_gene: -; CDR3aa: CASSSWGDTQYF; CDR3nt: TGTGCCAGCAGCTCTTGGGGAGATACGCAGTATTTT
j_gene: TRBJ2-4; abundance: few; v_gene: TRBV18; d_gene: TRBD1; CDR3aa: CASSPTGGTKNIQYF; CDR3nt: TGTGCCAGCTCACCCACAGGGGGGACGAAAAACATTCAGTACTTC
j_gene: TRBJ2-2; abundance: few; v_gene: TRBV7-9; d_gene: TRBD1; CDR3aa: CASPQGVANTGELFF; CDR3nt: TGTGCCAGCCCCCAGGGGGTGGCGAACACCGGGGAGCTGTTTTTT
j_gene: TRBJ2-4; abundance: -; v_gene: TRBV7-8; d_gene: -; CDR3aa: CASSDRRAGESRAKNIQYF; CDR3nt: TGTGCCAGCAGCGACAGGCGGGCAGGCGAGAGTCGAGCCAAAAACATTCAGTACTTC
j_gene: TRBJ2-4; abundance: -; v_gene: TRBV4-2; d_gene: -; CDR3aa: CASSQGARGTGSNIQYF; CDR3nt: TGTGCCAGCAGCCAAGGTGCACGGGGGACGGGGTCAAACATTCAGTACTTC
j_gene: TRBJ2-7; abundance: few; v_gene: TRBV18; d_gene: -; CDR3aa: CASSPRKGDEQYF; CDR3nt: TGTGCCAGCTCGCCCCGAAAAGGGGACGAGCAGTACTTC
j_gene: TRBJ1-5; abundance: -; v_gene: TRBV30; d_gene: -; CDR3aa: CAWSGGQISNQPQHF; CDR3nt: TGTGCCTGGAGTGGAGGACAGATAAGCAATCAGCCCCAGCATTTT
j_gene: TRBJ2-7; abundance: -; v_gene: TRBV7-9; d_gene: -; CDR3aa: CASSLATEQYF; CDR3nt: TGTGCCAGCAGCTTAGCGACAGAGCAGTACTTC
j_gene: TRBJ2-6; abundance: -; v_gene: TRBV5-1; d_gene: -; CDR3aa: CASSYREDNSGANVLTF; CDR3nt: TGCGCCAGCAGCTACAGGGAGGACAACTCTGGGGCCAACGTCCTGACTTTC
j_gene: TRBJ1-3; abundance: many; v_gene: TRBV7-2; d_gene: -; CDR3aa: CASTATNSGNTIYF; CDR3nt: TGTGCCAGCACCGCCACCAACTCTGGAAACACCATATATTTT
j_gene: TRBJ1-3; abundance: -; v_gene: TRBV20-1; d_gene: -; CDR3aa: CSAERRNTIYF; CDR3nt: TGCAGTGCTGAGCGACGAAACACCATATATTTT
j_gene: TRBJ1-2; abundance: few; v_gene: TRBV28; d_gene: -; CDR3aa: CASRPHGTVNYGYTF; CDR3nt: TGTGCCAGCAGGCCGCACGGGACGGTGAATTATGGCTACACCTTC
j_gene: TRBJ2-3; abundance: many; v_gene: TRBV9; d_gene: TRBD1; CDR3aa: CASRSGQGLDTQYF; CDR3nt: TGTGCCAGCAGATCCGGACAGGGGTTAGATACGCAGTATTTT
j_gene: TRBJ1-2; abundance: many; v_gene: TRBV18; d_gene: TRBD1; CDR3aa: CASSQTGYDGYTF; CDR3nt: TGTGCCAGCTCACAGACAGGGTATGATGGCTACACCTTC
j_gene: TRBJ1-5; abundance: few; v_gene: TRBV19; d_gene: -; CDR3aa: CASSIHKTRAGQPQHF; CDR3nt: TGTGCCAGTAGTATCCATAAGACCAGGGCGGGTCAGCCCCAGCATTTT
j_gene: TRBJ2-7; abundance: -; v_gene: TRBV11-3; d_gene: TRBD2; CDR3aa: CASSLTSGSYEQYF; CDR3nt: TGTGCCAGCAGCTTAACTAGCGGGAGTTACGAGCAGTACTTC
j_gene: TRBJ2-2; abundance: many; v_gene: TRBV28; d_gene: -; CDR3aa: CASTIDRFTGELFF; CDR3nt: TGTGCCAGCACCATAGACAGGTTCACCGGGGAGCTGTTTTTT
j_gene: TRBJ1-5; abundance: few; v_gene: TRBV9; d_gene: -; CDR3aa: CASSLGIVGQPQHF; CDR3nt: TGTGCCAGCAGCTTAGGGATAGTAGGGCAGCCCCAGCATTTT
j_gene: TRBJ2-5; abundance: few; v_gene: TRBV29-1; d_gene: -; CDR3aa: CSVQPGMYQETQYF; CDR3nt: TGCAGCGTTCAGCCAGGGATGTACCAAGAGACCCAGTACTTC
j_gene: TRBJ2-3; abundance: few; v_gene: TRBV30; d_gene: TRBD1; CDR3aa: CAWRLAGGADTQYF; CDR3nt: TGTGCCTGGAGGTTGGCAGGGGGCGCAGATACGCAGTATTTT
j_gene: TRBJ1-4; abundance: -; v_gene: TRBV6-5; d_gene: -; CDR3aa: CASSFAGGVQEKLFF; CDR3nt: TGTGCCAGCAGTTTCGCCGGGGGGGTACAGGAAAAACTGTTTTTT
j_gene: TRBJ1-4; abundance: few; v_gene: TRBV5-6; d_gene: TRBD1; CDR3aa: CASSRTGEGEKLFF; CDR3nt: TGTGCCAGCAGCCGGACAGGGGAAGGGGAAAAACTGTTTTTT
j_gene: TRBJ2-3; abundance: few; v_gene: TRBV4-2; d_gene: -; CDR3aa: CASSQDQGRDTDTQYF; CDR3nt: TGTGCCAGCAGCCAAGATCAGGGACGGGACACAGATACGCAGTATTTT
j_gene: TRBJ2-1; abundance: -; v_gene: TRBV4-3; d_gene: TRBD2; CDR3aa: CASSQGRLAVYNEQFF; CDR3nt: TGCGCCAGCAGCCAAGGGAGACTAGCGGTATACAATGAGCAGTTCTTC
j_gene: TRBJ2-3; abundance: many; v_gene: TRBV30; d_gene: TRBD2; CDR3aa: CAWSVGAGGVSDTQYF; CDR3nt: TGTGCCTGGAGTGTAGGTGCGGGAGGGGTGTCAGATACGCAGTATTTT
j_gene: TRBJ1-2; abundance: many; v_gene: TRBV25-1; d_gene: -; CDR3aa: CASTKGDYGYTF; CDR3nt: TGTGCCAGCACTAAAGGGGATTATGGCTACACCTTC
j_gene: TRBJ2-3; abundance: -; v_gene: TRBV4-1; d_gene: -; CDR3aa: CASSQVSQVISDTQYF; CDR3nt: TGCGCCAGCAGCCAAGTATCCCAGGTTATATCAGATACGCAGTATTTT
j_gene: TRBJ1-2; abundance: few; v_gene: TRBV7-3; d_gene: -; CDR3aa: CASSSYTSDYGYTF; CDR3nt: TGTGCCAGCAGCTCGTATACCTCCGACTATGGCTACACCTTC
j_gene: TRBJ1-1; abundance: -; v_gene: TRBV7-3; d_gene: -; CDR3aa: CASSRSHQNTEAFF; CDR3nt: TGTGCCAGCAGCCGGAGTCATCAGAACACTGAAGCTTTCTTT
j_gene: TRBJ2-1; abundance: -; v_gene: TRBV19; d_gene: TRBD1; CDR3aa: CASITSTGGGYNEQFF; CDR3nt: TGTGCCAGTATTACCTCGACAGGGGGCGGATACAATGAGCAGTTCTTC
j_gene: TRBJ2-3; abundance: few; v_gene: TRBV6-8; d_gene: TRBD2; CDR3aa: CASSSGGPKRTDTQYF; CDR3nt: TGTGCCAGCAGTTCGGGGGGGCCCAAACGCACAGATACGCAGTATTTT
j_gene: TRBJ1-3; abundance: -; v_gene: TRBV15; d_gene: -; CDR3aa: CATSRSSGNTIYF; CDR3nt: TGTGCCACCAGCAGAAGTAGTGGAAACACCATATATTTT
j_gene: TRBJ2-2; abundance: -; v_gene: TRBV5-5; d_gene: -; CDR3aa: CASSLVSVITGELFF; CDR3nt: TGTGCCAGCAGCTTGGTCTCCGTCATCACCGGGGAGCTGTTTTTT
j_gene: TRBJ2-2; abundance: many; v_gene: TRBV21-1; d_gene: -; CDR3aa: CASSGTPTRPGELFF; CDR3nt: TGTGCCAGCAGCGGGACCCCAACCCGGCCCGGGGAGCTGTTTTTT
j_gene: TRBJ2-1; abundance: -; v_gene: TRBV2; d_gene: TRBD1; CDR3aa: CASSADRGRNNEQFF; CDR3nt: TGTGCCAGCAGTGCGGACAGGGGACGAAACAATGAGCAGTTCTTC
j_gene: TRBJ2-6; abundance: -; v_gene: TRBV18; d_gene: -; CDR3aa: CASSEGRGANVLTF; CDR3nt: TGTGCCAGCTCGGAGGGTCGCGGGGCCAACGTCCTGACTTTC